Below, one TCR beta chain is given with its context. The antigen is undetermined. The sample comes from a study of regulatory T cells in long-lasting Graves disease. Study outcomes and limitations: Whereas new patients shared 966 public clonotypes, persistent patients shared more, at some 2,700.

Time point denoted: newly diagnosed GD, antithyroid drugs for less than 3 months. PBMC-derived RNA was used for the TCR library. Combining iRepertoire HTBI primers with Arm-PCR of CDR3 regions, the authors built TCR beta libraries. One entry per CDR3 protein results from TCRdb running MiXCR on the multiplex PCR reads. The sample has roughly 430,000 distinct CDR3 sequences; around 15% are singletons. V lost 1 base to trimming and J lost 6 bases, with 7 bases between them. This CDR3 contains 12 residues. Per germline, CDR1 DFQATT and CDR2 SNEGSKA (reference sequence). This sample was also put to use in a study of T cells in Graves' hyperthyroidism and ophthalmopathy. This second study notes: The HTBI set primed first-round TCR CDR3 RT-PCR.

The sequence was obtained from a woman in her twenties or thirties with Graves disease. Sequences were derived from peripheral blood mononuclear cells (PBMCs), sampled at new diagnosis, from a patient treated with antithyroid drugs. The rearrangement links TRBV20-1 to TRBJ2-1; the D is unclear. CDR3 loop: CSARAISNEQFF. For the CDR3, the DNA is TGCAGTGCTAGAGCCATTTCCAATGAGCAGTTCTTC.